The 31 T cell receptor beta chains below all came from one sample that was sequenced in a study of T cell responses to AZD1222 COVID-19 vaccine. TCRdb keeps only in-frame clones here, not all; method: immunoSEQ multiplex PCR. The sample consists of 110,000 or so clones, 88% of them appearing once. Sequences were derived from peripheral blood, sampled 28 days after the second AZD1222 dose. The receptors derive from an adult who received the AZD1222 COVID-19 vaccine.

The chain couples TRBV5-1 to TRBJ2-2; 8 bases agree with TRBD2. The CDR3 loop spans 15 amino acids. The ends lost 1 base at V and 4 bases at J; junction bases unmatched: 3. Germline V gene data show CDR1 as SGHRS and CDR2 as YFSETQ. The CDR3 nucleotides are TGCGCCAGCAGCTTGACTACTAGCGGCACCGGGGAGCTGTTTTTT. Amino acids: CASSLTTSGTGELFF.

This clone is a singleton in its sample. The chain links TRBV18 to TRBJ1-5; a possible D gene is TRBD1 (6 bases). In germline, CDR1 is KGHSH, CDR2 LQKENI. V lost 4 bases and J lost 9, with 22 bases in between. The CDR3 covers 16 residues. The CDR3, as DNA: TGTGCCAGCTCACAGAACGCCGGGGGCGCGGGTCGGCCCCAGCATTTT. It specifies CASSQNAGGAGRPQHF.

There are a few counts of this clone. V is TRBV7-9 and J is TRBJ2-7; 8 bases fit TRBD2. Germline values: CDR1 SEHNR, CDR2 FQNEAQ (reference sequence). This CDR3 is 15 amino acids long. V was pared by 4 bases and J by 2 bases, with 7 bases of the junction left unmatched. The CDR3 nucleotides read TGTGCCAGCAGCTATGATAGCGGGACGACCTACGAGCAGTACTTC. Translated, it gives CASSYDSGTTYEQYF.

J is TRBJ2-5 and V is TRBV29-1, with 10 positions matching TRBD1. Germline-derived CDR1 and CDR2 are SQVTM and ANQGSEA. The length of the CDR3 is 14 residues. J gave up 5 bases and V 5 bases, and 8 bases lay outside the gene matches. The CDR3 spells CSVPRTGGGETQYF. The CDR3 region has the DNA TGCAGCGTTCCGAGGACAGGGGGTGGGGAGACCCAGTACTTC.

This chain joins TRBV19 and TRBJ1-2, with 9 bases aligning to TRBD1. V was pared by 8 bases and J by 8 bases, with 3 bases of the junction left unmatched. The CDR3 is 11 residues long. Germline CDR1 is LNHDA and CDR2 is SQIVND (reference sequence). DNA of the CDR3: TGTGCCAGTCGACAGGGGGGCGGCTACACCTTC. It encodes CASRQGGGYTF. The variable domain in full, with the rest retrieved from reference TRBV19 and TRBJ1-2, is DGGITQSPKYLFRKEGQNVTLSCEQNLNHDAMYWYRQDPGQGLRLIYYSQIVNDFQKGDIAEGYSVSREKKESFPLTVTSAQKNPTAFYLCASRQGGGYTFGSGTRLTVV.

This chain joins TRBV7-2 and TRBJ2-2; D call uncertain. In germline, CDR1 is SGHTA, CDR2 FQGNSA. The CDR3 has 17 residues. The V end lost 1 base, the J end lost 6 bases, and 18 bases lay between the germline ends. The CDR3 spells CASSLDIPAGFPGELFF. The DNA of the CDR3 is TGTGCCAGCAGCTTAGACATTCCGGCTGGGTTCCCCGGGGAGCTGTTTTTT.

The chain recombines TRBV5-1 with TRBJ1-1, with D possibly TRBD1 on 5 matching bases. V lost 1 base and J 7 bases, leaving 11 bases between the germline ends. This CDR3 spans 13 amino acids. Germline-derived CDR1 and CDR2 are SGHRS and YFSETQ. The CDR3 bases are TGCGCCAGCAGCTTGACTCAGGGCCTTGAAGCTTTCTTT. It specifies CASSLTQGLEAFF.

The chain recombines TRBV9 with TRBJ2-2; D tentatively fits TRBD1 or TRBD2 (7 bases each). V was cut by 4 bases and J by 3 bases, with 10 bases left in between. In germline, CDR1 is SGDLS, CDR2 YYNGEE. The CDR3 contains 14 residues. The CDR3 DNA is TGTGCCAGCAGCCCAGGGGGGGACACCGGGGAGCTGTTTTTT. Its protein product is CASSPGGDTGELFF.

This chain joins TRBV7-9 and TRBJ2-1; weak D call: TRBD1 (6 bases). Germline V CDR1 and CDR2: SEHNR, FQNEAQ (reference sequence). The CDR3 contains 17 residues. The V and J ends lost 0 bases and 4 bases respectively, with 16 bases between them. Here the CDR3 reads CASSLAAGVSGYNEQFF. Written as DNA, the CDR3 is TGTGCCAGCAGCTTAGCGGCAGGGGTCAGTGGATACAATGAGCAGTTCTTC.

The rearrangement links TRBV4-1 to TRBJ1-3, with D uncertain. The germline gives CDR1 MGHRA, CDR2 YSYEKL. This CDR3 has 17 residues. Trimming took 4 bases from V and 0 from J, leaving 16 bases between them. The CDR3 protein is CASSPDPVGPSGNTIYF. CDR3 coding DNA: TGCGCCAGCAGCCCCGATCCAGTCGGCCCCTCTGGAAACACCATATATTTT.

This clone was counted between two and nine times. The V gene is TRBV6-4, the J gene TRBJ1-1; the match to TRBD1 covers 12 bases. CDR3 size: 17 residues. CDR1 and CDR2 (germline): MRHNA, SNTAGT. V was pared by 5 bases and J by 6 bases, with 13 bases of the junction left unmatched. In nucleotides, the CDR3 is TGTGCCAGCAGTCAAACCGGGACAGGGGGCGAAGGGTCTGAAGCTTTCTTT. Its protein product is CASSQTGTGGEGSEAFF.

This sequence joins TRBV19 and TRBJ1-5; TRBD1 aligns across 8 bases. This CDR3 is built from 17 residues. Germline values: CDR1 LNHDA, CDR2 SQIVND (reference sequence). Germline trimming cut 1 base from V and 4 bases from J; bases unmatched to any gene: 9. The CDR3 coding sequence is TGTGCCAGTAGTATAGCTCAGGGGGCATTGAGTAATCAGCCCCAGCATTTT. Residues: CASSIAQGALSNQPQHF.

This clone came up a few times. The gene calls are TRBV12-3 or TRBV12-4 and TRBJ1-2; 10 bases line up with TRBD1. V dropped 5 bases and J dropped 8; count of bases not matched to a gene: 5. The CDR3 extends over 13 amino acids. The CDR3 sequence: CASSPRTGGGYTF. In DNA, the CDR3 is TGTGCCAGCAGTCCGCGGACAGGGGGGGGCTACACCTTC.

The genes are TRBV6-2 or TRBV6-3 and TRBJ1-2, with D possibly matching TRBD1 (5 bases). Germline-derived CDR1 and CDR2 are MNHEY and SVGEGT. V lost 4 bases, J lost 8 bases, and 20 bases lay in between. The CDR3 runs 15 residues. The CDR3 is CASSFLALAGDGYTF. Here the CDR3 DNA reads TGTGCCAGCAGTTTTCTGGCGTTGGCGGGGGACGGCTACACCTTC.

V usage is TRBV7-6 and J usage is TRBJ2-3; TRBD2 aligns across 13 bases. The CDR3 is 16 amino acids. J lost 0 bases, V lost 4 bases, and 1 base had no gene match. CDR1 is SGHVS and CDR2 is FNYEAQ in the germline V gene. The CDR3 reads CASSSGLAGSTDTQYF. The DNA for the CDR3 is TGTGCCAGCAGCTCGGGACTAGCGGGGAGCACAGATACGCAGTATTTT.

The chain combines TRBV25-1 with TRBJ1-5; unclear D gene. Per the germline V gene, CDR1 is MGHDK and CDR2 is SYGVNS. The CDR3 sequence is 13 residues long. V dropped 9 bases and J dropped 0 bases, with 9 bases sitting between them. Here the CDR3 DNA reads TGTGCCAGGCGGGTGGATAGCAATCAGCCCCAGCATTTT. It specifies CARRVDSNQPQHF.

V gene TRBV18 combines with J gene TRBJ2-7; D is perhaps TRBD1 or TRBD2 (5 bases each). This CDR3 has 12 amino acids. Trimming took 3 bases from V and 3 from J, leaving 6 bases between them. Germline CDR1 and CDR2: KGHSH and LQKENI. The CDR3 DNA is TGTGCCAGCTCACCGGGGGTCTACGAGCAGTACTTC. It translates to CASSPGVYEQYF.

This clone appeared once. The rearrangement uses TRBV5-1 and TRBJ1-3; D unclear. This CDR3 spans 15 amino acids. The germline CDR1 and CDR2 sequences are SGHRS and YFSETQ. V shed 4 bases and J shed 1 base, with 12 bases lying between them. CDR3 coding DNA: TGCGCCAGCAGCCGCGAAGGAGATTCTGGAAACACCATATATTTT. Residues: CASSREGDSGNTIYF.

The chain employs TRBV5-4 and TRBJ2-7; 8 nucleotides match TRBD2. Unmatched junction bases numbered 11, after V lost 0 bases and J lost 6 bases. This CDR3 region has 16 residues. The germline V gene has CDR1 SGHNT and CDR2 YYREEE (reference sequence). CDR3 in DNA: TGTGCCAGCAGCTTGGGTGTGACTAGCGAAGGGGTCGAGCAGTACTTC. Protein product: CASSLGVTSEGVEQYF.

This clone was recorded once. This rearrangement joins TRBV28 to TRBJ2-1; 9 positions match TRBD2. The CDR3 has 14 amino acids. The germline V gene has CDR1 MDHEN and CDR2 SYDVKM. The ends lost 10 bases at V and 4 bases at J; junction bases unmatched: 8. The CDR3 nucleotides read TGTGCCACCCTACCGGGACTAGCTTACAATGAGCAGTTCTTC. Amino acid sequence: CATLPGLAYNEQFF.

The chain is built from TRBV28 and TRBJ1-1; D might be TRBD1 (5 bases). The ends were cut back, 1 base at V and 5 bases at J, with 5 bases in the middle. Germline V CDR1 and CDR2: MDHEN, SYDVKM. CDR3 length equals 12 residues. The CDR3, as DNA: TGTGCCAGCAGTTTATCAGGGACTGAAGCTTTCTTT. This translates into CASSLSGTEAFF.

The chain carries TRBV15 and TRBJ1-1; D might be TRBD1 (5 bases). The CDR3 extends over 14 amino acids. The germline V gene encodes CDR1 LNHNV and CDR2 YYDKDF (reference sequence). V was pared by 0 bases and J by 7 bases, with 12 bases between. In nucleotides, the CDR3 is TGTGCCACCAGCAGAGATGTAGCAGGGTTTGAAGCTTTCTTT. This sequence encodes CATSRDVAGFEAFF.

The chain couples TRBV18 to TRBJ2-7, with 9 bases aligning to TRBD1. Germline V lookup: CDR1 KGHSH, CDR2 LQKENI. The CDR3 extends over 15 amino acids. Germline trimming cut 3 bases from V and 7 bases from J; bases unmatched to any gene: 10. CDR3 sequence reads: CASSPGTGLAWEQYF. As DNA, the CDR3 is TGTGCCAGCTCACCCGGGACAGGGCTAGCCTGGGAGCAGTACTTC.

The rearrangement joins TRBV10-3 to TRBJ2-2; a possible D gene is TRBD1 (6 bases). The V end was cut by 2 bases, the J end by 1 base, with 14 bases between. Germline V gene sequence: CDR1 ENHRY, CDR2 SYGVKD. This CDR3 spans 17 amino acids. The CDR3 DNA sequence: TGTGCCATCAGTGAGGGTAACAGGGTAGGGAACACCGGGGAGCTGTTTTTT. Its protein is CAISEGNRVGNTGELFF.

The rearrangement links TRBV5-4 to TRBJ1-2; TRBD1 might be the D (5 bases). In germline, CDR1 is SGHNT, CDR2 YYREEE (reference sequence). Trimming pared 4 bases from V and 4 bases from J, leaving 23 bases between. This CDR3 spans 17 amino acids. The CDR3 DNA reads TGTGCCAGCAGCCCCGAAAGGGGCAGGGTCGGTTCCTATGGCTACACCTTC. Residues: CASSPERGRVGSYGYTF.

The chain links TRBV10-1 to TRBJ2-7; D could derive from TRBD1 or TRBD2 (5 bases each). V dropped 5 bases and J dropped 3 bases, with 14 bases sitting between them. Germline loops: CDR1 WNHNN, CDR2 SYGVQD (reference sequence). This CDR3 comprises 14 residues. This CDR3 is CASSLGDRFYEQYF. In nucleotides, the CDR3 is TGCGCCAGCAGTCTAGGGGACCGGTTCTACGAGCAGTACTTC.

This sequence joins TRBV14 and TRBJ1-4, with D possibly TRBD1 on 5 matching bases. Trimming pared 1 base from V and 4 bases from J, leaving 13 bases between. CDR1 is SGHDN, CDR2 FVKESK, per germline. The CDR3 extends over 16 amino acids. The CDR3 is CASSQVGGTVNEKLFF. The CDR3 region has the DNA TGTGCCAGCAGCCAAGTAGGAGGGACGGTTAATGAAAAACTGTTTTTT.

The chain links TRBV9 to TRBJ1-2; D ambiguous. Germline V CDR1 and CDR2: SGDLS, YYNGEE. Trimming removed 4 bases at V and 4 bases at J, with 14 bases between. The CDR3 totals 14 residues. The CDR3 here is CASSSHTGPYGYTF. As DNA, the CDR3 is TGTGCCAGCAGCTCACACACCGGACCCTATGGCTACACCTTC.

This chain uses TRBV28 with TRBJ2-2; 10 bases map to TRBD1. The CDR3 sequence is 17 residues long. V dropped 2 bases and J dropped 6; count of bases not matched to a gene: 9. Germline CDR1 reads MDHEN; CDR2 reads SYDVKM. CDR3 coding DNA: TGTGCCAGCAGTTTAGGGTATGGGACAGGGGCGTCCGGGGAGCTGTTTTTT. It yields the protein CASSLGYGTGASGELFF.

The J gene is TRBJ1-6, the V gene TRBV3-1 (or the pseudogene TRBV3-2); perhaps TRBD1 as D (5 bases). Germline-derived CDR1 and CDR2 are LGHDT and YNNKEL (reference sequence). Between the trimmed V and J ends, which lost 2 bases and 4 bases, there was a span of 12 bases. This CDR3 comprises 16 residues. The CDR3 bases are TGTGCCAGCAGCCAACTACCGGGACGGTATAATTCACCCCTCCACTTT. It is translated as CASSQLPGRYNSPLHF.

The V and J genes are TRBV11-1 and TRBJ2-7, with a possible D match to TRBD2 (6 bases). This CDR3 comprises 12 residues. The V end lost 4 bases, the J end lost 3 bases, and 7 bases lay between the germline ends. CDR1 and CDR2 (germline): SGHAT, FQDESV (reference sequence). The chain's CDR3 is CASSSGSYEQYF. The CDR3 DNA reads TGTGCCAGCAGCTCCGGGAGCTACGAGCAGTACTTC.